This TCR beta chain is drawn from a study of blood T cells in healthy people across ages. Trimming removed 4 bases from V and 3 bases from J, with 17 bases in between. The CDR3 loop spans 15 amino acids. CDR1 SGHKS and CDR2 YYEKEE come from the germline V gene (reference sequence). A second PCR of about 6 to 11 cycles used a sample-barcoded 5' primer and a J-beta primer mix. TCRdb reprocessed the 5' RACE reads with MiXCR, giving one entry per CDR3 protein. The repertoire holds 1.5 million to 2 million distinct CDR3 sequences, with roughly 52% as singletons. With respect to this clonotype: Its antigen is unidentified.

Regarding the study as a whole: Older age went with lower TCR beta diversity per million T cells, in a roughly linear way. For the donors, CMV status was unknown and possibly confounded expanded clonotype changes.

The specimen was blood. The clonotype was recovered from a woman in her thirties or forties in good health. The rearrangement uses TRBV5-5 and TRBJ2-7; the D gene is possibly TRBD1 (6 bases). CDR3 coding DNA: TGTGCCAGCAGCCTGACAGGACAGCAGATCTACGAGCAGTACTTC. This sequence encodes CASSLTGQQIYEQYF.